This TCR beta chain is from a study of T cells expressing NK-cell markers. TCRdb re-called the 5' RACE reads, yielding one record per CDR3 amino acid sequence without DNA. In total, the table holds 550,000 to 600,000 distinct CDR3 sequences. CDR1 SQVTM and CDR2 ANQGSEA come from the germline V gene. The CDR3 loop spans 15 amino acids. Sequencing was carried out using blood T cells: a sorted CD56 or NKG2C T cell subset, CD4+ or CD8+ T cells, or bulk PBMC T cells (not recorded which). This TCR was recovered from a man between 18 and 29 years old in good health. The gene calls are TRBV29-1 and TRBJ1-3; TCRdb reports TRBD1, a call that lacks DNA to check it against. This CDR3 is CSVQPMDKAGNTIYF.